This T cell receptor (beta chain) was retrieved from a study of Ad26.COV2.S vaccination and SARS-CoV-2 variants (dated by TCRdb to the early 2020s). The study in broad terms: Donors in the vaccine arm were drawn from COV1001, a multicentre, randomized, double-blind, placebo-controlled phase I-IIa trial testing Ad26.COV2.S in healthy adults. Sequencing of the TCRbeta repertoire served to evaluate the specificity and breadth of SARS-CoV-2-reactive T cell receptors following Ad26.COV2.S vaccination. Dosing of Ad26.COV2.S was intramuscular, at either 5x10^10 or 1x10^11 viral particles, delivered as one shot or as two shots spaced 56 days apart. Throughout the experiments and outcome assessment, investigators stayed blinded to trial group allocation. Trial participants were randomized into five groups of five: low-dose or high-dose Ad26.COV2.S given once or twice, or placebo on both occasions. A total of approximately 32 samples were included in the TCR-sequenced set, comprising roughly 19 Ad26.COV2.S vaccine recipients, 5 placebo recipients and 8 SARS-CoV-2 convalescent individuals.

A single count supports this clone. Its specific antigen is unknown. Base qualities were left out, and no much larger clone turns up one base away. The germline V gene yields MNHEY for CDR1 and SVGEGT for CDR2. Trimming removed 2 bases from V and 7 bases from J, leaving 11 bases between the germline ends. The CDR3 starts with the cysteine, ends with the phenylalanine, and has 13 residues. Only the CDR3 region is kept as DNA, spanning 39 bases read in frame from base 1. Sample treatment or condition, as interpreted from the label and publication: around 19 received Ad26.COV2.S at low or high dose, single or two shots; 5 received placebo; per-sample allocation not given. For vaccine and placebo recipients, repertoires were sequenced using samples collected on day 63 after the first injection. In Cohort 1b, about 27 adults aged 18-55 years were enrolled at a single site in Boston, USA, between 29 July and 7 August 2020. Ad26.COV2.S consisted of a replication-incompetent adenovirus type 26 vector by which a prefusion-stabilized SARS-CoV-2 spike protein from the original Wuhan strain was expressed.

Findings and caveats that apply to the study as a whole: After vaccination, spike-specific CD8+ and CD4+ T cell responses were reported to show substantial breadth. Vaccine and placebo recipients had similar non-spike TCR breadth, a finding consistent with the vaccine containing only spike. Ad26.COV2.S recipients had higher spike-specific TCR breadth than placebo recipients (P = 0.0014). The authors noted that the TCR breadth and depth analyses may have underestimated total T cell responses. The study was not powered for comparison of responses between vaccine doses or regimens.

The immunoSEQ Assay was used to sequence TCRbeta CDR3 regions. After extraction, genomic DNA underwent amplification by bias-controlled multiplex PCR, followed by high-throughput sequencing. The original methods were these. To quantify the absolute abundance of every unique TCRbeta CDR3 region, sequences were collapsed and filtered. T cell fraction was estimated by normalization of TCRbeta template counts to usable DNA, with usable DNA being measured through amplification of reference genes present in all nucleated cells. Repertoire TCRs were annotated as SARS-CoV-2-specific by exact matching of V gene, CDR3 amino acid sequence and J gene to a known reactive TCR set. MIRA supplied the reference SARS-CoV-2 TCR set, which was filtered for enrichment in COVID-19-positive ImmuneCODE repertoires so that public or cross-reactive TCRs were removed. Drawing on the MIRA antigens, annotated TCRs were analysed further at the level of specific ORF or position within ORF. Depth was the summed frequency of annotated unique rearrangements, while breadth was defined as annotated unique rearrangements over total unique productive rearrangements. Two-sided Wilcoxon rank-sum tests were used to compare TCR breadth between groups. Held by TCRdb, this immuneACCESS table contains in-frame sequences only and omits some clones. Under half of the omission traces to an unresolved V gene where checked; the cause of the rest is unknown. The V and J calls and the clone size are those of that table, but D and trimming were determined from the DNA. This sample comprises 400,000 to 500,000 clones, roughly nine tenths of them detected only once. Clones ranked in the top ten supply over 2% of the sample.

In this chain, TRBV6-2 or TRBV6-3 is recombined with TRBJ1-1; too little of a D gene remains to name it. This sequence originates from a person aged 18-65 years who received the Ad26.COV2.S COVID-19 vaccine or a placebo. Specimen: peripheral blood, collected in a trial of Ad26.COV2.S vaccine versus placebo. The sequenced DNA: TGTGCCAGCAGTTACGGTAAGAGACTTGAAGCTTTCTTT. This encodes CASSYGKRLEAFF.